This TCR beta chain came from a study of blood T cell repertoires in COVID-19 (dated by TCRdb to the early 2020s). With regard to the full study: The collaborator samples originated in the United States, Italy and Spain and spanned the acute and convalescent phases of COVID-19. The material from the prospective study consisted of cDNA or gDNA derived from T cells, B-cell-depleted T cells, or PBMCs. The dataset comprised deeply sampled blood TCRbeta repertoires from subjects exposed to, actively infected with, or recovered from COVID-19. The repertoires were made available in a free public database intended to serve as a resource for research on the immune response to SARS-CoV-2. The samples were drawn from two sources: the first 160 participants of the ongoing ImmuneRACE study, and 950 to 1,500 subjects contributed by 6 global collaborators. The sample metadata nearly always contained a de-identified subject ID, COVID-19 status, age in years and sex. HLA class I and class II types, where available, came from metadata supplied by the sample provider rather than from assay-based typing. What the authors observed across the whole study: The amount of clinical and demographic metadata varied by source and participant and was provided uncurated.

One collaborating source in Seattle enrolled patients during active infection and followed them longitudinally through the course of disease. Collaborating institutions collected whole blood in K2EDTA tubes following their own protocols. For TCRbeta analysis, collaborators shipped samples as frozen whole blood, isolated PBMCs, or DNA extracted from either of those sample types. TCRbeta CDR3 regions were amplified from genomic DNA using the immunoSEQ Assay, a bias-controlled multiplex PCR. The paper's processing steps were these. Nucleated cell counts per sample were estimated from amplification of reference gene primers within the assay. To quantify the absolute abundance of each unique TCRbeta CDR3 rearrangement, sequence reads were collapsed and filtered. Productive Simpson clonality was computed per sample as the square root of Simpson's diversity index over productive rearrangements. In TCRdb, the immuneACCESS table is reduced to in-frame sequences with V and J assigned. These tables do not hold every clone; where another copy was compared, an unresolved V gene accounts for under half, and the others remain unexplained. V and J calls and clone size are given by that table; D and trimming were obtained from the DNA. The sample profile shows fewer than 350,000 clones; 75% to 95% of them were found once. The top ten clones comprise nearly 7% of the sample.

A word on this clone: The antigen it recognizes is unknown. Base-call qualities are not available, and no considerably larger clone is one nucleotide away.

The TCR comes from a woman in her twenties or thirties with COVID-19, enrolled during active disease. Sequencing was performed on peripheral blood.

In nucleotide form, the sequence is TGCAGTGCTAGTGACCGGACAGTCAATCAGCCCCAGCATTTT. This sequence encodes CSASDRTVNQPQHF. Rearrangement joined TRBV20-1 to TRBJ1-5; tentative D gene TRBD1, with 6 bases matching. Trimming costs V 3 bases and J 3 bases, and their ends lie 12 bases apart. From cysteine to phenylalanine, the CDR3 is 14 amino acids long. Only CDR3 DNA is held: 42 bases, read in frame from base 1. The germline V gene encodes CDR1 DFQATT and CDR2 SNEGSKA (reference sequence).